This T cell receptor (beta chain) emerged from a study of regulatory T cells in long-lasting Graves disease. Whole-study results and caveats: Persistent Graves' patients showed a TCR diversity that was lower than that of newly diagnosed ones. There were preferences for TRBV28, TRBJ1-2 and TRBJ2-5 in persistent disease.

As to time point: persistent/refractory GD, antithyroid drugs over 5 years with positive TRAb. TCR sequences were obtained from RNA taken from PBMCs. This clonotype came up many times. What it binds is unknown. Arm-PCR of CDR3 regions and iRepertoire HTBI primers were used to build TCR beta libraries. TCRdb fed the multiplex PCR reads into MiXCR, producing one record per CDR3 protein. This table holds a few hundred thousand distinct CDR3 sequences, around a fifth found once. Looked up from germline, CDR1 is SNHLY and CDR2 is FYNNEI. The CDR3 extends over 13 amino acids. With 5 bases removed from V and 8 bases from J, the gap between germline ends came to 13 bases.

V is TRBV2 and J is TRBJ1-5; D remains unclear. Sequenced here: peripheral blood mononuclear cells (PBMCs), sampled when the disease was refractory, from a patient treated with antithyroid drugs. This receptor was obtained from a female donor with Graves disease. This chain's CDR3 is CASSRDNGEPQHF. CDR3 nucleotides: TGTGCCAGCAGTCGGGATAATGGGGAGCCCCAGCATTTT.